The next 14 T cell receptor beta chains were all read from a single sample in a study of identical twins (dated by TCRdb to between 2015 and 2016). Receptors were amplified or captured by 5' RACE. Data came from an Illumina HiSeq 2000. TCRdb reanalyzed the raw reads on its own, using fastp at Q25 for trimming and MiXCR for clone calling, and kept in-frame beta chains. Identical CDR3 protein sequences are pooled into one entry, listed with their most common genes and DNA. This sample is represented by about 200,000 distinct CDR3 sequences; 7.5% of them were singletons. The leading ten clones occupy roughly 2% of the sample. These data also featured in a second study, about yellow fever vaccine responses in identical twins.

The sample taken for sequencing was memory (CD45RO+) T cells sorted from blood. In light of the paper, this sample's cell subset or site label describes: CD45RO+ enriched T cells. The receptor source for this set is a woman aged 18-29 years in good health.

DNA of the CDR3: TGTGCCAGCAGTTTAGGGGGCGGGGTGGCACCCGAGCAGTACTTC. This translates into CASSLGGGVAPEQYF. V and J are TRBV28 and TRBJ2-7, with D possibly being TRBD1 or TRBD2 (6 bases each). V lost 2 bases, J lost 6 bases, and 17 bases lay in between. The germline V gene has CDR1 MDHEN and CDR2 SYDVKM. CDR3 size: 15 residues.

The J gene is TRBJ2-3, the V gene TRBV4-2, with TRBD2 matching over 9 bases. The length of the CDR3 is 15 residues. CDR1 is LGHNA, CDR2 YNFKEQ, per germline. The V segment lost 1 base and the J segment 2 bases; nucleotides outside the gene matches: 1. The CDR3 sequence: CASSQGTSVTDTQYF. CDR3 in DNA: TGTGCCAGCAGCCAAGGGACTAGCGTCACAGATACGCAGTATTTT.

This clonotype was seen at least ten times. This chain uses TRBV7-2 with TRBJ1-6; D is unclear. This CDR3 comprises 14 residues. Germline V gene data show CDR1 as SGHTA and CDR2 as FQGNSA. V shed 4 bases and J shed 2 bases, with 6 bases lying between them. The DNA for the CDR3 is TGTGCCAGCAGCTCAGAAACCTATAATTCACCCCTCCACTTT. Residues: CASSSETYNSPLHF.

This chain links TRBV7-2 with TRBJ2-6; 9 bases fit TRBD2. This CDR3 contains 17 residues. V shed 5 bases and J 3 bases; nucleotides not matched to a gene: 8. Germline V lookup: CDR1 SGHTA, CDR2 FQGNSA. Here the CDR3 DNA reads TGTGCCAGCAGCCTTAGCGGGGGTTTAAGTGGGGCCAACGTCCTGACTTTC. This encodes CASSLSGGLSGANVLTF.

This clonotype was found many times. Here the CDR3 reads CASRPSGEIYNEQFF. The CDR3, as DNA: TGTGCCAGCAGGCCTAGCGGGGAAATCTACAATGAGCAGTTCTTC. This rearrangement joins TRBV12-3 or TRBV12-4 to TRBJ2-1; 9 bases fit TRBD2. This CDR3 has 15 residues. Trimming took 6 bases from V and 3 from J; bases not matched to a gene: 6.

This clonotype was recorded at least ten times. V and J are TRBV5-1 and TRBJ2-3; D unresolved. The germline V and J ends were trimmed by 0 bases and 3 bases, with 17 bases remaining between them. CDR1 and CDR2 from the germline V gene are SGHRS and YFSETQ. This CDR3 spans 17 amino acids. CDR3 coding DNA: TGCGCCAGCAGCTTGGCCGGTATGGCTACCAGAACAGATACGCAGTATTTT. Its translation is CASSLAGMATRTDTQYF. The full variable domain, completed using reference TRBV5-1 and TRBJ2-3, is KAGVTQTPRYLIKTRGQQVTLSCSPISGHRSVSWYQQTPGQGLQFLFEYFSETQRNKGNFPGRFSGRQFSNSRSEMNVSTLELGDSALYLCASSLAGMATRTDTQYFGPGTRLTVL.

This clonotype showed up many times. The rearrangement joins TRBV7-2 to TRBJ2-7; a possible D gene is TRBD1 (5 bases). The V end lost 1 base, the J end lost 11 bases, and 12 bases lay between the germline ends. Germline loops: CDR1 SGHTA, CDR2 FQGNSA. The CDR3 loop spans 12 amino acids. The CDR3 sequence: CASSLDSDKKYF. The CDR3 DNA reads TGTGCCAGCAGCTTAGATTCGGACAAGAAGTACTTC.

This clonotype was picked up many times. This chain uses TRBV11-1 with TRBJ2-3; 9 bases are shared with TRBD2. This CDR3 has 18 amino acids. With V trimmed by 5 bases and J by 6 bases, 18 bases remained unmatched. Germline CDR1 SGHAT, CDR2 FQDESV (reference sequence). The CDR3 spells CASSQMPTSGKTPDTQYF. DNA for the CDR3: TGTGCCAGCAGCCAAATGCCGACTAGCGGTAAGACGCCCGATACGCAGTATTTT.

At least ten counts were recorded for this clonotype. The V and J genes are TRBV28 and TRBJ2-1; D possibly uses TRBD1 or TRBD2 (6 bases each). This CDR3 is 15 amino acids long. Per germline, CDR1 MDHEN and CDR2 SYDVKM. V lost 5 bases, J lost 15 bases, and 26 bases lay in between. CDR3 nucleotides: TGTGCCAGCAGTCCTAGGGGGGCTAGCAGGGGTCATCTGTTCTTC. It translates to CASSPRGASRGHLFF.

This clonotype was seen at least ten times. The gene calls are TRBV5-1 and TRBJ1-1, with 7 bases that match TRBD1. V lost 2 bases to trimming and J lost 4 bases; unmatched junction nucleotides: 11. Germline V gives CDR1 SGHRS, CDR2 YFSETQ. The CDR3 contains 16 residues. The CDR3 region has the DNA TGCGCCAGCAGCTTTGACAGGGTAGCCGTCGCCACTGAAGCTTTCTTT. It translates to CASSFDRVAVATEAFF. Full variable domain (outside the CDR3, taken from reference TRBV5-1 and TRBJ1-1): KAGVTQTPRYLIKTRGQQVTLSCSPISGHRSVSWYQQTPGQGLQFLFEYFSETQRNKGNFPGRFSGRQFSNSRSEMNVSTLELGDSALYLCASSFDRVAVATEAFFGQGTRLTVV.

This clonotype was observed at least ten times. DNA for the CDR3: TGTGCCACCAGTCGGCAGGGGGGTACCCACGAGCAGTACTTC. It translates to CATSRQGGTHEQYF. The V gene is TRBV15, the J gene TRBJ2-7, with D tentatively TRBD1 (7 bases). Trimming took off 6 bases at V and 5 bases at J, with 17 bases between the two ends. The V gene's germline CDR1 is LNHNV and CDR2 YYDKDF (reference sequence). The CDR3 is 14 amino acids. Variable domain in full (rest from reference TRBV15 and TRBJ2-7): DAMVIQNPRYQVTQFGKPVTLSCSQTLNHNVMYWYQQKSSQAPKLLFHYYDKDFNNEADTPDNFQSRRPNTSFCFLDIRSPGLGDTAMYLCATSRQGGTHEQYFGPGTRLTVT.

This chain joins TRBV12-3 or TRBV12-4 and TRBJ2-3; TRBD2 matches at 10 bases. V trimming: 1 base; J trimming: 2 bases; junction bases outside the gene matches: 12. This CDR3 region has 19 residues. The CDR3 sequence: CASSLGSGGPPPYTDTQYF. In DNA form, the CDR3 reads TGTGCCAGCAGTTTAGGTAGCGGGGGGCCCCCCCCTTACACAGATACGCAGTATTTT.

CDR3 coding DNA: TGTGCCAGCAGTTTTGACAGGGGTGATTCACCCCTCCACTTT. This translates into CASSFDRGDSPLHF. V usage is TRBV6-5 and J usage is TRBJ1-6; TRBD1 matches at 8 bases. This CDR3 comprises 14 residues. J was trimmed by 8 bases and V by 4 bases; bases with no gene match: 4. Germline V gene sequence: CDR1 MNHEY, CDR2 SVGAGI.

This clonotype was found many times. This sequence joins TRBV20-1 and TRBJ2-3; perhaps TRBD2 as D (6 bases). Germline values: CDR1 DFQATT, CDR2 SNEGSKA (reference sequence). This CDR3 contains 15 residues. The ends were cut back, 3 bases at V and 5 bases at J, with 18 bases in the middle. CDR3 sequence: CSARTGDTWGDTQYF. The CDR3 DNA is TGCAGTGCTAGGACGGGAGACACCTGGGGAGATACGCAGTATTTT.